This T cell receptor (beta chain) originates from a study of CD8+ T cells in alopecia areata. Turning to the study itself: Oral tofacitinib (5 to 10 mg twice daily) was administered to treated patients.

Treatment indicated: oral pan-JAK inhibitor, 5-10 mg twice daily. RNA was extracted and reverse transcribed into cDNA as the sequencing template. Here immunoSEQ multiplex PCR was the method, and the copy in TCRdb shows in-frame clones only, minus some. The sample yields around 290,000 clones, 58% seen once. General observations from the study: The study found that many expanded lesional clones persisted in scalp and blood during tofacitinib.

As to this clone: What it recognizes is unknown.

The sample in question was CD4+ T cells sorted from blood, obtained at week 24, from a patient treated with tofacitinib. The source is a human donor with alopecia areata.

The CDR3 sequence: CASRPGGGNNYGYTF. The CDR3 region has the DNA TGTGCCAGCAGGCCGGGGGGGGGCAATAACTATGGCTACACCTTC. J is TRBJ1-2 and V is TRBV27; D is perhaps TRBD1 (6 bases). The CDR3 consists of 15 residues. The germline V gene encodes CDR1 MNHEY and CDR2 SMNVEV (reference sequence). Trimming removed 6 bases at V and 1 base at J, with 15 bases between.